This TCR beta chain stems from a study of blood T cell repertoires in COVID-19. For the study at large: In each case, the material was cDNA or gDNA derived from T cells, B-cell-depleted T cells, or PBMCs.

Cohorts were assigned according to the clinical history that participants reported. The CDR3 extends over 13 amino acids. CDR1 and CDR2 from the germline V gene are SNHLY and FYNNEI. Germline trimming cut 6 bases from V and 7 bases from J; bases unmatched to any gene: 8. Data came from immunoSEQ multiplex PCR; TCRdb stores just in-frame clones and leaves some out. The sample has some 390,000 clones, roughly 90% seen once. The specimen sequenced was PBMCs or T cells enriched from blood (not recorded which). V usage is TRBV2 and J usage is TRBJ1-1; TRBD1 agrees at 7 bases. The clonotype was recovered from a woman aged 30 to 39 who had recovered from COVID-19. The CDR3 DNA sequence: TGTGCCAGCAGCCCGCAGGGGGGAAATGAAGCTTTCTTT. Encoded protein: CASSPQGGNEAFF.